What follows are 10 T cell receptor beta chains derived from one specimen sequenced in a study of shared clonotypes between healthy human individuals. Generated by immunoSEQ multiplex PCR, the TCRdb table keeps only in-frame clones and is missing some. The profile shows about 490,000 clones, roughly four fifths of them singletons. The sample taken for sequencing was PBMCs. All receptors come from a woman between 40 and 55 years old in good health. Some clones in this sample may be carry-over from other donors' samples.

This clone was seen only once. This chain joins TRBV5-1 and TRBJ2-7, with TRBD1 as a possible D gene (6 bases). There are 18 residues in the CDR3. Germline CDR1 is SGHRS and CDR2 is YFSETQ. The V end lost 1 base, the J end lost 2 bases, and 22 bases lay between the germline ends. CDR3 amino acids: CASSLRGRGVSYAYEQYF. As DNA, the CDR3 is TGCGCCAGCAGCTTGAGGGGCAGGGGAGTAAGCTACGCCTACGAGCAGTACTTC.

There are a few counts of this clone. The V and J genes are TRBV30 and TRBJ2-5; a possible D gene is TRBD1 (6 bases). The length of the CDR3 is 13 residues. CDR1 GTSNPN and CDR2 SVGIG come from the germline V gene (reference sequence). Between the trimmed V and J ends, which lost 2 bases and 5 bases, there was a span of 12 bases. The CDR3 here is CAWSLRGLETQYF. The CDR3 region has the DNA TGTGCCTGGAGTCTAAGGGGGTTGGAGACCCAGTACTTC.

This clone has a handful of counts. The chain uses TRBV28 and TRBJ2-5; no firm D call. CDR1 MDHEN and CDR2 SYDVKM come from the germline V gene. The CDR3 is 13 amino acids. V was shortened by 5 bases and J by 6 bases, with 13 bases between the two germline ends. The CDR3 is CASSHRTRQTQYF. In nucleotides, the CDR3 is TGTGCCAGCAGTCATCGGACGAGGCAGACCCAGTACTTC.

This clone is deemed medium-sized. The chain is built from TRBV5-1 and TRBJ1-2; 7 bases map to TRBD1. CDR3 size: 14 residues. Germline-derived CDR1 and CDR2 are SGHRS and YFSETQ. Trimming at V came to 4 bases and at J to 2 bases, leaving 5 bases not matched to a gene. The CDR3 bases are TGCGCCAGCAGCCCGCGGGACAGAAACTATGGCTACACCTTC. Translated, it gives CASSPRDRNYGYTF.

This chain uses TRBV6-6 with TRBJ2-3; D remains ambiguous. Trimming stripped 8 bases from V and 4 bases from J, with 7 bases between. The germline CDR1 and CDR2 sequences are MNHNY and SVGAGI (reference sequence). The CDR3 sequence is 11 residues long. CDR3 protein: CASAQADTQYF. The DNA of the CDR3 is TGTGCCAGCGCTCAGGCAGATACGCAGTATTTT.

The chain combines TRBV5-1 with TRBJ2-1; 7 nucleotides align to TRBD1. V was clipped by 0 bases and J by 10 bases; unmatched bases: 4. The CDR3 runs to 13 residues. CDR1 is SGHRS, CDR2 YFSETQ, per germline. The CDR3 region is CASSLGQGSEQFF. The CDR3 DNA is TGCGCCAGCAGCTTGGGACAGGGTTCCGAGCAGTTCTTC.

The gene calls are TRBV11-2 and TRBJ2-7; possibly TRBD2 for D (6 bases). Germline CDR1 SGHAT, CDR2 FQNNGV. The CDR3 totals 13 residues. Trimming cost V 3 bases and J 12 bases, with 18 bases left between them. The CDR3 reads CASSLDGTPRPYF. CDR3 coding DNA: TGTGCCAGCAGCTTGGACGGGACTCCTCGGCCGTACTTC.

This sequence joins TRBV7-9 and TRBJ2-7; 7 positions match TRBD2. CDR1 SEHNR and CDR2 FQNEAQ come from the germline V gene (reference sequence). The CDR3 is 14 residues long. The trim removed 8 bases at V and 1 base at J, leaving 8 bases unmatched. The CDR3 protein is CASARAGASYEQYF. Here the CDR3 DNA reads TGTGCCAGCGCTAGGGCGGGAGCTTCCTACGAGCAGTACTTC.

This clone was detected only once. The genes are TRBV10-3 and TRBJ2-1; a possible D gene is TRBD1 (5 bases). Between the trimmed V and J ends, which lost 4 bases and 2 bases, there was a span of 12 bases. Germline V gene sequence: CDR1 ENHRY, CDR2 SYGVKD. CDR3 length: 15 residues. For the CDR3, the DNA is TGTGCCATCAGTGCCTTGACAGCCACCTACAATGAGCAGTTCTTC. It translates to CAISALTATYNEQFF.

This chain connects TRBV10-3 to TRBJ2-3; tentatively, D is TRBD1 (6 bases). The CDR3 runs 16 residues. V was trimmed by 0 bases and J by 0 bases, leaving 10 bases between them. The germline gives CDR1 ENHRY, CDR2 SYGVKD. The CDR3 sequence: CAISESDRTSTDTQYF. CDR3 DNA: TGTGCCATCAGTGAGTCGGACAGAACAAGCACAGATACGCAGTATTTT.